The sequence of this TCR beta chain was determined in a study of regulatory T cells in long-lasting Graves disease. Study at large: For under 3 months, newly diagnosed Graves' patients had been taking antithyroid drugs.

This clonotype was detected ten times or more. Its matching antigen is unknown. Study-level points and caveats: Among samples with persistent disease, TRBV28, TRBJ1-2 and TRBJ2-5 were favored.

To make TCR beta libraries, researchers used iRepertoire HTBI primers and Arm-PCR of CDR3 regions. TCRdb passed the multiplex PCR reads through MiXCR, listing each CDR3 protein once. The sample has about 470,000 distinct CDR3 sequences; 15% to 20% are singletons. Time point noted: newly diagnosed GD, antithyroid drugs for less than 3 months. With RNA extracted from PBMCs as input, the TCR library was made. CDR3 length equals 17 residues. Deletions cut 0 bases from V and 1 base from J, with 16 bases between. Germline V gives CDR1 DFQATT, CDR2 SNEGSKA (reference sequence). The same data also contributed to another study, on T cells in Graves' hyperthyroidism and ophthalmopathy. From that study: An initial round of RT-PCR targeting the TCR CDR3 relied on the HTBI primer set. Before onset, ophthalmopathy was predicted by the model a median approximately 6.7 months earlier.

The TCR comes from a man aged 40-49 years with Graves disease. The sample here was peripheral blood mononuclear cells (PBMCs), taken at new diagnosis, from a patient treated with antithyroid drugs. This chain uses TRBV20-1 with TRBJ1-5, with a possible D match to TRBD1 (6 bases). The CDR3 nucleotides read TGCAGTGCTAGAGACACACAGGGTGGAGGCAGCAATCAGCCCCAGCATTTT. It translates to CSARDTQGGGSNQPQHF.